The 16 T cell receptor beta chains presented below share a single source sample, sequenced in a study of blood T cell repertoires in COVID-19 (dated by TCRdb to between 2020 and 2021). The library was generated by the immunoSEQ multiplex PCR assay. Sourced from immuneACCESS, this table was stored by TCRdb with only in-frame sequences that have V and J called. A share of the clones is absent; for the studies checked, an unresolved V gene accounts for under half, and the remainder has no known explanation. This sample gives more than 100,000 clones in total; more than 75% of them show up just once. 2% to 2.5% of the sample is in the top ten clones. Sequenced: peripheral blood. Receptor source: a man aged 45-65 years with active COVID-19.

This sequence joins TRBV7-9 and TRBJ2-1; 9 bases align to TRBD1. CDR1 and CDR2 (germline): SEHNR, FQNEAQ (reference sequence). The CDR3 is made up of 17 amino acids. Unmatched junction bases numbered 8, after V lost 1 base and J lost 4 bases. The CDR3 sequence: CASSLGTGDPIYNEQFF. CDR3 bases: TGTGCCAGCAGCTTAGGGACAGGGGACCCTATATACAATGAGCAGTTCTTC.

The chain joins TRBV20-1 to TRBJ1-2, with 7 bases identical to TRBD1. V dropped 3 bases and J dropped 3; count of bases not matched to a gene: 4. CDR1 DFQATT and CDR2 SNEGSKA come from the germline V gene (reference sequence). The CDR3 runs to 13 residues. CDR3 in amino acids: CSASQDRYYGYTF. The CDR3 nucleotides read TGCAGTGCTAGTCAGGACAGGTACTATGGCTACACCTTC.

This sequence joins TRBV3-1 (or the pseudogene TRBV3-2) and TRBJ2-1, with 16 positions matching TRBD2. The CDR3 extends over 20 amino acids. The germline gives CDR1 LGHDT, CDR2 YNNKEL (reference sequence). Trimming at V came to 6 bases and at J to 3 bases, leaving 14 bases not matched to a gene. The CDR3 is CASRPTGTSGGGLHYNEQFF. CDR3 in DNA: TGTGCCAGCAGACCTACCGGGACTAGCGGGGGGGGATTACACTACAATGAGCAGTTCTTC.

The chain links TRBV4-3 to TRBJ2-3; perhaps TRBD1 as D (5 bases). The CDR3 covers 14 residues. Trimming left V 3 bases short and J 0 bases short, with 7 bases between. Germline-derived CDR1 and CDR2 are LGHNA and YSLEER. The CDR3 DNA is TGCGCCAGCAGCCAGACAGTTAGCACAGATACGCAGTATTTT. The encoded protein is CASSQTVSTDTQYF.

CDR3 nucleotides: TGTGCCTGGAGTGAAGAGAACAATTCACCCCTCCACTTT. Translation: CAWSEENNSPLHF. The chain links TRBV30 to TRBJ1-6, with D hard to call. CDR3 length equals 13 residues. V lost 1 base and J lost 7, with 8 bases in between. Germline assignment: CDR1 GTSNPN and CDR2 SVGIG (reference sequence).

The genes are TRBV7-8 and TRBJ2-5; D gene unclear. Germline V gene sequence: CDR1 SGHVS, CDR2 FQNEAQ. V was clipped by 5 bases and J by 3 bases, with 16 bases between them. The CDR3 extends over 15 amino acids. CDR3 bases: TGTGCCAGCAGCGTCATAGCAGATCTCAAAGAGACCCAGTACTTC. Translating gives CASSVIADLKETQYF.

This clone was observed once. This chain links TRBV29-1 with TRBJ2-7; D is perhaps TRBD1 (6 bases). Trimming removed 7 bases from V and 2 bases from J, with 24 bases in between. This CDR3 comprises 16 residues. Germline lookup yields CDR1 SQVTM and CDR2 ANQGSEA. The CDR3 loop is CSAAGISRDITYEQYF. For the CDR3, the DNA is TGCAGCGCCGCGGGTATCTCTCGGGACATTACCTACGAGCAGTACTTC.

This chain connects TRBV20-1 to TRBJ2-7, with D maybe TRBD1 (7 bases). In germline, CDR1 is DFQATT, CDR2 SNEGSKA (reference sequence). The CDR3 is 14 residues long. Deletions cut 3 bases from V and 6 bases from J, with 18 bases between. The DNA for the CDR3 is TGCAGTGCTAGTGTCTGGGCAGGGGGAGGCGAGCAGTACTTC. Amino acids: CSASVWAGGGEQYF.

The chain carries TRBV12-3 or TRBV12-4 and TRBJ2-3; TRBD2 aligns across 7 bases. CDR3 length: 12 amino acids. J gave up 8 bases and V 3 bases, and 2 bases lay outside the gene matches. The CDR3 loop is CASSFGGGTQYF. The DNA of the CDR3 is TGTGCCAGCAGTTTTGGGGGGGGTACGCAGTATTTT.

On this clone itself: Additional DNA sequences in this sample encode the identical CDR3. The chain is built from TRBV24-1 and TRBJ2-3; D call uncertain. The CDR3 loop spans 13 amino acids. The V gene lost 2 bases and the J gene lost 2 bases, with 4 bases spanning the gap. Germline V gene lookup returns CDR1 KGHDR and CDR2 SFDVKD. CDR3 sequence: CATSDSNTDTQYF. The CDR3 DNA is TGTGCCACCAGTGATTCCAACACAGATACGCAGTATTTT.

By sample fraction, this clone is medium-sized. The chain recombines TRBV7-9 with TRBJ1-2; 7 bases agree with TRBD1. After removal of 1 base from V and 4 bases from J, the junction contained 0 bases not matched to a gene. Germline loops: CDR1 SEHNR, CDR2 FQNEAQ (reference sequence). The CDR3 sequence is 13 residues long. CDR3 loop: CASSLGTGYGYTF. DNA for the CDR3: TGTGCCAGCAGCTTAGGGACAGGCTATGGCTACACCTTC.

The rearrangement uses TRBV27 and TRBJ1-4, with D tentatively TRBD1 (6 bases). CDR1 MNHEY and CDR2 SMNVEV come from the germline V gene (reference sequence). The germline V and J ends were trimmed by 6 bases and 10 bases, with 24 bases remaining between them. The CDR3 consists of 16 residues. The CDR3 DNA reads TGTGCCAGCAGCCCATTTGCCGGACAGACCGAAATAAAACTGTTTTTT. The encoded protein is CASSPFAGQTEIKLFF.

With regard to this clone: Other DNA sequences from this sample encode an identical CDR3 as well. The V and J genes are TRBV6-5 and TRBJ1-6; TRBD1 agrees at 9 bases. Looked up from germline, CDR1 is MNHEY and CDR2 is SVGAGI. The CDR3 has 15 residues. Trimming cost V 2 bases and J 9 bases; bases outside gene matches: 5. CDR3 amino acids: CASSYSGQGSSPLHF. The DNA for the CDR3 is TGTGCCAGCAGTTACAGCGGACAGGGGAGTTCACCCCTCCACTTT.

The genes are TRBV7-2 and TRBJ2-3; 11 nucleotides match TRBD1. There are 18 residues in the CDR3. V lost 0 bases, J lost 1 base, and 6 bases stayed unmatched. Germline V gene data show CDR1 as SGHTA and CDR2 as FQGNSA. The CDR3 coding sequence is TGTGCCAGCAGCTTAGCAGCGGGACAGGGGGGGGGCACAGATACGCAGTATTTT. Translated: CASSLAAGQGGGTDTQYF. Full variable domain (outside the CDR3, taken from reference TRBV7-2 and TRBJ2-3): GAGVSQSPSNKVTEKGKDVELRCDPISGHTALYWYRQSLGQGLEFLIYFQGNSAPDKSGLPSDRFSAERTGGSVSTLTIQRTQQEDSAVYLCASSLAAGQGGGTDTQYFGPGTRLTVL.

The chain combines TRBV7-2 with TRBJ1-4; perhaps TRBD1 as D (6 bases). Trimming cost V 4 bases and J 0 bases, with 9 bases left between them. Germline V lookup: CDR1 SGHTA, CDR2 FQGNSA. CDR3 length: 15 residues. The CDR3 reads CASSSQGSTNEKLFF. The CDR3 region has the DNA TGTGCCAGCAGCTCCCAGGGGTCAACTAATGAAAAACTGTTTTTT.

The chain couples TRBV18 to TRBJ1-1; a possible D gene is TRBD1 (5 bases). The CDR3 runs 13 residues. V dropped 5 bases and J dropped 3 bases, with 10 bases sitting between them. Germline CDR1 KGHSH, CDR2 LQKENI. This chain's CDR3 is CASSGPGYTEAFF. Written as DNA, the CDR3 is TGTGCCAGCTCAGGACCAGGGTACACTGAAGCTTTCTTT.